These 23 T cell receptor beta chains originate from one sample sequenced in a study of cytomegalovirus exposure and HLA in healthy donors. PCR involved 60 Vbeta and 13 Jbeta primers. Data came from immunoSEQ multiplex PCR; TCRdb stores just in-frame clones and leaves some out. Here the sample spans roughly 160,000 clones, 65% to 85% being singletons. The sequenced sample was PBMCs. The origin of the receptors is a woman in her 50s in good health and CMV-seropositive.

V gene TRBV6-5 combines with J gene TRBJ1-1; D remains unclear. V was clipped by 5 bases and J by 3 bases, with 7 bases between them. The V gene's germline CDR1 is MNHEY and CDR2 SVGAGI. CDR3 length: 12 amino acids. The CDR3 here is CASSRVDTEAFF. CDR3 DNA: TGTGCCAGCAGTCGGGTTGACACTGAAGCTTTCTTT.

J is TRBJ1-4 and V is TRBV12-5; D uncertain. This CDR3 comprises 15 residues. Germline V CDR1 and CDR2: LGHNT, FRNRAP. V was cut by 8 bases and J by 0 bases, with 13 bases left in between. Here the CDR3 reads CASSRGGSTNEKLFF. CDR3 in DNA: TGTGCTAGTTCTCGTGGAGGATCAACTAATGAAAAACTGTTTTTT. Full variable domain (remainder filled in from reference TRBV12-5 and TRBJ1-4): DARVTQTPRHKVTEMGQEVTMRCQPILGHNTVFWYRQTMMQGLELLAYFRNRAPLDDSGMPKDRFSAEMPDATLATLKIQPSEPRDSAVYFCASSRGGSTNEKLFFGSGTQLSVL.

The rearrangement joins TRBV5-1 to TRBJ2-2, with 7 nucleotides matching TRBD1. Trimming at V came to 3 bases and at J to 4 bases, leaving 6 bases not matched to a gene. Germline V gives CDR1 SGHRS, CDR2 YFSETQ. The CDR3 covers 15 residues. CDR3 bases: TGCGCCAGCAGCTCAGGGGGATCTGGCACCGGGGAGCTGTTTTTT. This encodes CASSSGGSGTGELFF.

The CDR3 DNA follows: TGTGCCAGCCGGCAGGGGGCAGTTAAGCACTATGGCTACACCTTC. Protein product: CASRQGAVKHYGYTF. This rearrangement joins TRBV28 to TRBJ1-2; 8 nucleotides agree with TRBD1. Germline lookup yields CDR1 MDHEN and CDR2 SYDVKM. CDR3 length: 15 residues. The V and J ends lost 8 bases and 3 bases, in that order; junction bases with no gene match: 11.

V and J are TRBV4-1 and TRBJ1-3; a possible D gene is TRBD1 (5 bases). The V and J ends lost 3 bases and 8 bases respectively, with 14 bases between them. Germline-derived CDR1 and CDR2 are MGHRA and YSYEKL. This CDR3 is built from 14 residues. CDR3 DNA: TGCGCCAGCAGCCAGGGGGGAAGTAAGGACACCATATATTTT. Protein: CASSQGGSKDTIYF.

This clone was seen only a few times. This chain uses TRBV28 with TRBJ1-2; D gene uncertain. CDR1 is MDHEN, CDR2 SYDVKM, per germline. CDR3 size: 14 residues. The V and J ends lost 7 bases and 0 bases respectively, with 12 bases between them. The CDR3 region is CASNLGQANYGYTF. Written as DNA, the CDR3 is TGTGCCAGCAACCTGGGTCAGGCTAACTATGGCTACACCTTC.

The gene calls are TRBV2 and TRBJ1-3; 11 bases map to TRBD1. Germline CDR1 and CDR2: SNHLY and FYNNEI. This CDR3 is built from 20 residues. V lost 5 bases and J lost 0; bases outside the gene matches: 15. The CDR3 region is CASSRRSGTGGLVSGNTIYF. CDR3 nucleotides: TGTGCCAGCAGTCGCCGTTCCGGGACAGGGGGTTTGGTCTCTGGAAACACCATATATTTT.

This clone has only a few counts. The chain recombines TRBV23-1 with TRBJ1-1; D gene uncertain. TRBV23-1 is placed among ORFs of uncertain function. V was cut by 4 bases and J by 6 bases, with 3 bases left in between. CDR3 size: 10 residues. CDR3 region: CASSRAEAFF. In nucleotides, the CDR3 is TGCGCCAGCAGTCGAGCTGAAGCTTTCTTT.

This chain links TRBV6-5 with TRBJ2-3; 10 bases fit TRBD1. The germline V gene has CDR1 MNHEY and CDR2 SVGAGI. With 10 bases clipped from V and 3 bases from J, the junction kept 10 bases outside the gene matches. The CDR3 covers 15 residues. Here the CDR3 DNA reads TGTGCCACCAACCAGGACAGGGGGAGAACAGATACGCAGTATTTT. Protein: CATNQDRGRTDTQYF.

This clone has just a few counts. The gene calls are TRBV13 and TRBJ1-2; 7 nucleotides agree with TRBD1. J was trimmed by 5 bases and V by 0 bases; bases with no gene match: 3. CDR3 length: 14 amino acids. In germline, CDR1 is PRHDT, CDR2 FYEKMQ (reference sequence). The CDR3 DNA sequence: TGTGCCAGCAGCTTAGGCAGGGGGGAGTATGGCTACACCTTC. This gives the protein CASSLGRGEYGYTF. The full variable domain, in which reference TRBV13 and TRBJ1-2 provide the parts outside the CDR3, is AAGVIQSPRHLIKEKRETATLKCYPIPRHDTVYWYQQGPGQDPQFLISFYEKMQSDKGSIPDRFSAQQFSDYHSELNMSSLELGDSALYFCASSLGRGEYGYTFGSGTRLTVV.

The rearrangement joins TRBV19 to TRBJ1-3, with a possible D match to TRBD1 (5 bases). The CDR3 has 16 amino acids. The ends were cut back, 2 bases at V and 0 bases at J, with 11 bases in the middle. CDR1 is LNHDA and CDR2 is SQIVND in the germline V gene (reference sequence). For the CDR3, the DNA is TGTGCCAGTAGTATACCCGGGGGACTCTCTGGAAACACCATATATTTT. It specifies CASSIPGGLSGNTIYF. The complete variable domain, with remaining parts taken from reference TRBV19 and TRBJ1-3, reads DGGITQSPKYLFRKEGQNVTLSCEQNLNHDAMYWYRQDPGQGLRLIYYSQIVNDFQKGDIAEGYSVSREKKESFPLTVTSAQKNPTAFYLCASSIPGGLSGNTIYFGEGSWLTVV.

This chain uses TRBV9 with TRBJ2-3; perhaps TRBD2 as D (6 bases). This CDR3 spans 17 amino acids. The germline V gene has CDR1 SGDLS and CDR2 YYNGEE. V was pared by 0 bases and J by 1 base, with 15 bases between. CDR3 protein: CASSVGVGGGGTDTQYF. CDR3 DNA sequence: TGTGCCAGCAGCGTAGGAGTCGGGGGAGGAGGCACAGATACGCAGTATTTT.

This sequence joins TRBV6-8 and TRBJ1-1; TRBD1 aligns across 9 bases. Losses at the gene ends were 6 bases for V and 1 base for J; bases not matched to a gene: 3. The germline CDR1 and CDR2 sequences are MNHGY and SAAAGT. The CDR3 contains 14 residues. The CDR3 here is CASRTQGANTEAFF. Written as DNA, the CDR3 is TGTGCCAGCAGGACACAGGGGGCGAACACTGAAGCTTTCTTT.

This chain connects TRBV5-1 to TRBJ1-2; D gene ambiguous. CDR3 length: 15 residues. Germline assignment: CDR1 SGHRS and CDR2 YFSETQ. V lost 0 bases to trimming and J lost 2 bases, with 11 bases between them. Here the CDR3 reads CASSLDGDLNYGYTF. CDR3 sequence (DNA): TGCGCCAGCAGCTTGGATGGAGACCTGAACTATGGCTACACCTTC.

The CDR3 reads CASSFTSGSYEQYF. The CDR3 region has the DNA TGTGCCAGCAGCTTCACTAGCGGGAGTTACGAGCAGTACTTC. V usage is TRBV7-2 and J usage is TRBJ2-7; 11 bases agree with TRBD2. The germline gives CDR1 SGHTA, CDR2 FQGNSA. V trimming: 3 bases; J trimming: 4 bases; junction bases outside the gene matches: 2. The CDR3 consists of 14 residues.

In this sample, this clone turned up a few times. The chain couples TRBV4-2 to TRBJ2-3; D possibly corresponds to TRBD2 (6 bases). Germline V CDR1 and CDR2: LGHNA, YNFKEQ. V was shortened by 4 bases and J by 0 bases, with 17 bases between the two germline ends. The CDR3 runs to 17 residues. This CDR3 is CASSRTVAVTSTDTQYF. The CDR3 nucleotides are TGTGCCAGCAGCCGAACGGTAGCGGTTACTAGCACAGATACGCAGTATTTT.

J is TRBJ1-1 and V is TRBV29-1, with a weak D call TRBD1 (5 bases). From germline, CDR1 is SQVTM and CDR2 ANQGSEA. The CDR3 contains 13 residues. Trimming pared 4 bases from V and 10 bases from J, leaving 19 bases between. The CDR3 is CSVVVGFRVGAFF. In DNA, the CDR3 is TGCAGCGTTGTGGTAGGTTTCAGGGTAGGAGCTTTCTTT.

The chain links TRBV11-2 to TRBJ1-4; tentative D call: TRBD1 (6 bases). Germline assignment: CDR1 SGHAT and CDR2 FQNNGV. Trimming pared 4 bases from V and 6 bases from J, leaving 15 bases between. The CDR3 loop spans 15 amino acids. The CDR3 is CASSSEGGLYEKLFF. The CDR3, as DNA: TGTGCCAGCAGCTCCGAGGGGGGGTTGTATGAAAAACTGTTTTTT.

The rearrangement uses TRBV5-4 and TRBJ2-3; the D is unclear. This CDR3 contains 13 residues. Per the germline V gene, CDR1 is SGHNT and CDR2 is YYREEE (reference sequence). Trimming took off 1 base at V and 3 bases at J, with 6 bases between the two ends. CDR3: CASSLPETDTQYF. For the CDR3, the DNA is TGTGCCAGCAGCTTGCCGGAGACAGATACGCAGTATTTT.

The CDR3 bases are TGTGCCAGCAGCTTACAGATGTCCTACAATGAGCAGTTCTTC. It encodes CASSLQMSYNEQFF. The chain links TRBV13 to TRBJ2-1; D gene uncertain. V lost 2 bases and J lost 1, with 6 bases in between. Germline V lookup: CDR1 PRHDT, CDR2 FYEKMQ (reference sequence). This CDR3 region has 14 residues.

V gene TRBV7-9 combines with J gene TRBJ2-5, with TRBD2 identical over 13 bases. The junction had 3 bases not matched to a gene; V was cut back by 4 bases and J by 4 bases. This CDR3 comprises 15 residues. Germline assignment: CDR1 SEHNR and CDR2 FQNEAQ (reference sequence). CDR3 in amino acids: CASSWTSGSLETQYF. DNA of the CDR3: TGTGCCAGCAGCTGGACTAGCGGGAGCTTAGAGACCCAGTACTTC. The whole variable domain, filled in from reference TRBV7-9 and TRBJ2-5, reads DTGVSQNPRHKITKRGQNVTFRCDPISEHNRLYWYRQTLGQGPEFLTYFQNEAQLEKSRLLSDRFSAERPKGSFSTLEIQRTEQGDSAMYLCASSWTSGSLETQYFGPGTRLLVL.

This clone was recorded a few times. V and J are TRBV18 and TRBJ2-7, with 10 bases aligning to TRBD1. The CDR3 has 16 residues. Trimming took 3 bases from V and 2 from J; bases not matched to a gene: 7. Germline loops: CDR1 KGHSH, CDR2 LQKENI. The CDR3: CASSPRQGATAYEQYF. CDR3 DNA sequence: TGTGCCAGCTCACCCCGACAGGGGGCAACCGCCTACGAGCAGTACTTC.

This clone was seen only a few times. This chain joins TRBV5-4 and TRBJ2-2; no firm D call. V was shortened by 4 bases and J by 3 bases, with 4 bases between the two germline ends. There are 12 residues in the CDR3. Looked up from germline, CDR1 is SGHNT and CDR2 is YYREEE (reference sequence). The CDR3 is CASSPDTGELFF. The CDR3 nucleotides are TGTGCCAGCAGCCCGGACACCGGGGAGCTGTTTTTT.